This TCR beta chain was captured in a study of T cell responses to AZD1222 COVID-19 vaccine (dated by TCRdb to the early 2020s). Study-level background: AZD1222 recipients whose second dose came at about 4 weeks and those whose second dose came at about 12 weeks were combined into one group, since spike-specific TCR depth and breadth did not differ between the two schedules. TCR sequencing was performed for more than 230 trial participants, of whom roughly 200 were given two doses of AZD1222 and around 25 were given two doses of MenACWY control vaccine. Trial participants were enrolled into age subgroups of 18-55, 56-69 and 70-plus years, which contained roughly 140, 27 and 60 TCR-sequenced participants, respectively. The investigation overall reported the following: Participants were mostly white British and included more females than males, and it was suggested by the authors that clonal diversity may have been underestimated. After two AZD1222 doses, spike-specific TCR breadth and depth were significantly higher than at day 0 and than in MenACWY recipients. The 56-69-year group was small, and its depth increase did not reach significance, likely because of low power. Reportedly, close to half of the unique spike-specific TCRs recognized epitopes lying outside the regions that are mutated in the B.1.351 and B.1.1.7 variants. No day 14 peak-response samples were available, so repertoires were characterized only after the peak T cell response. The vaccine-associated CD4 TCRs covered the entire spike protein, and the dominant responses fell in regions 160-218 and 743-854. Conclusions about previously exposed vaccinees were limited because only a handful of AZD1222 recipients were SARS-CoV-2 seropositive at baseline.

The CDR3 regions of human TCRbeta chains were analyzed by immunosequencing. On the study's bioinformatics: Repertoire TCRs were matched against a reference library of SARS-CoV-2-specific TCRs generated with the MIRA antigen-specificity platform. Breadth was defined as the fraction of unique TCRs that were SARS-CoV-2-associated, and depth was defined as the fraction of total T cells that were SARS-CoV-2-associated. Each spike-specific TCR was assigned to its reactive spike region and to a CD4 or CD8 class using the MIRA data. Log10-transformed breadth and depth values were compared by one-way ANOVA with Sidak's multiple comparisons tests. What TCRdb holds here is the immuneACCESS table cut down to in-frame rearrangements. Part of the clones is not present; checked against another copy, under half of the missing clones reflect an unresolved V gene, and the others are unexplained. V, J and clone size reflect that table, while D and trimming were determined from the DNA. The sample records 80,000 to 130,000 clones, approximately 90% of which are singletons. The ten most abundant clones make up roughly 3% of the sample.

Counted from cysteine to phenylalanine, this CDR3 has 14 amino acids. Of the read, only the CDR3 DNA is kept; its 42 bases are in frame from base 1. The germline V gene yields SGHTA for CDR1 and FQGNSA for CDR2. V loses 5 bases of germline sequence and J loses 7 bases, and the interval between the two ends is 15 bases. The time point label corresponds to: baseline before first vaccination. The vaccinee samples were drawn from two UK trials, COV001 and COV002, one of which was a single-blind randomized controlled phase 2/3 trial testing AZD1222 (ChAdOx1 nCoV-19) in healthy adults. For TCRbeta chain sequencing, PBMC samples were collected from trial participants at day 0 and at day 28 after the second dose. Note on this clone: Its antigen remains undetermined. Per-base quality was not reported, and no clone a single base away is much larger than it.

The sample here was peripheral blood, taken on day 0 of AZD1222 vaccination. The chain was built from TRBV7-2 and TRBJ2-1; TRBD1 is perhaps the D gene, given 6 matching bases. The clonotype was recovered from an adult in good health. The CDR3 corresponds to CASSLRTALNEQFF. DNA sequence: TGTGCCAGCAGCCTTCGGACAGCCCTAAATGAGCAGTTCTTC.